A single sample gave rise to the 19 T cell receptor beta chains below, sequenced in a study of T cell repertoires in cytomegalovirus infection. TCRdb redid the calling of the reads with MiXCR, one entry per CDR3 protein. This sample has 45,000 to 55,000 distinct CDR3 sequences; about a fifth occur once, and the top ten carry about 90%. Antigens for these TCRs are unknown. The sample here was CD8+ T cells from cultured PBMCs, taken from culture after CMV antigen stimulation. The receptor source for this set is a human donor in good health (CMV status not recorded). Some clones in this sample may be carry-over from other donors' samples.

This clonotype occurred a few times. This sequence joins TRBV6-2 or TRBV6-3 and TRBJ1-1; no definite D call. CDR3 length equals 11 residues. The germline gives CDR1 MNHEY, CDR2 SVGEGT. Trimming stripped 7 bases from V and 1 base from J, with 4 bases between. Written as DNA, the CDR3 is TGTGCCAGCAAGCGGAACACTGAAGCTTTCTTT. The encoded protein is CASKRNTEAFF.

The DNA for the CDR3 is TGCAGCGTCCCGGGGGCAGCGAACACTGAAGCTTTCTTT. Its translation is CSVPGAANTEAFF. The gene calls are TRBV29-1 and TRBJ1-1; possible D gene TRBD1, 6 bases. The CDR3 contains 13 residues. CDR1 and CDR2 (germline): SQVTM, ANQGSEA. The V gene lost 6 bases and the J gene lost 1 base, with 12 bases spanning the gap. Full variable domain (remainder filled in from reference TRBV29-1 and TRBJ1-1): SAVISQKPSRDICQRGTSLTIQCQVDSQVTMMFWYRQQPGQSLTLIATANQGSEATYESGFVIDKFPISRPNLTFSTLTVSNMSPEDSSIYLCSVPGAANTEAFFGQGTRLTVV.

This clonotype was seen repeatedly, ten times or more. This rearrangement joins TRBV27 to TRBJ2-7; D remains ambiguous. In germline, CDR1 is MNHEY, CDR2 SMNVEV (reference sequence). The CDR3 sequence is 15 residues long. The germline V and J ends were trimmed by 8 bases and 0 bases, with 17 bases remaining between them. The CDR3, as DNA: TGTGCCAGCTCTAAAGGGCAGCACAGCTCCTACGAGCAGTACTTC. This encodes CASSKGQHSSYEQYF.

The V and J genes are TRBV7-3 and TRBJ2-7; D perhaps matches TRBD1 (5 bases). With 1 base removed from V and 6 bases from J, the gap between germline ends came to 19 bases. The CDR3 has 16 amino acids. Germline-derived CDR1 and CDR2 are SGHTA and FQGTGA. The CDR3 DNA reads as TGTGCCAGCAGCTTAATGCAGCAGGCTGAAGGGGCCGAGCAGTACTTC. Translating it yields CASSLMQQAEGAEQYF.

This clonotype was observed a few times. The rearrangement joins TRBV6-6 to TRBJ2-5, with D possibly being TRBD2 (6 bases). V was trimmed by 6 bases and J by 2 bases, leaving 13 bases between them. Germline assignment: CDR1 MNHNY and CDR2 SVGAGI (reference sequence). This CDR3 comprises 14 residues. The CDR3 nucleotides read TGTGCCAGCAGCCTTACCAGCGGGCAAGAGACCCAGTACTTC. This gives the protein CASSLTSGQETQYF.

This clonotype was observed many times. The chain combines TRBV5-1 with TRBJ1-6, with 7 bases that match TRBD1. Per germline, CDR1 SGHRS and CDR2 YFSETQ. The V gene end was trimmed by 5 bases and the J gene end by 3 bases; junction bases not matched to a gene: 5. The CDR3 loop spans 15 amino acids. The CDR3 nucleotides read TGCGCCAGCAGTACCGGACAGGACTATAATTCACCCCTCCACTTT. It translates to CASSTGQDYNSPLHF.

The chain uses TRBV6-5 and TRBJ1-2, with 7 bases aligning to TRBD1. The CDR3 sequence is 13 residues long. The V segment lost 6 bases and the J segment 5 bases; nucleotides outside the gene matches: 6. Germline V lookup: CDR1 MNHEY, CDR2 SVGAGI. The CDR3 spells CASSWGQTYGYTF. The DNA of the CDR3 is TGTGCCAGCAGCTGGGGACAGACGTATGGCTACACCTTC.

This chain joins TRBV7-8 and TRBJ2-2; D gene unclear. Germline values: CDR1 SGHVS, CDR2 FQNEAQ. The CDR3 length is 16 residues. Trimming took 1 base from V and 0 from J, leaving 9 bases between them. Written as DNA, the CDR3 is TGTGCCAGCAGCTTAGAGGGCAGTCCGAACACCGGGGAGCTGTTTTTT. This codes for CASSLEGSPNTGELFF.

V gene TRBV20-1 combines with J gene TRBJ2-7; 8 positions match TRBD2. With V trimmed by 1 base and J by 3 bases, 5 bases remained unmatched. CDR3 length equals 14 residues. Germline assignment: CDR1 DFQATT and CDR2 SNEGSKA (reference sequence). The CDR3 bases are TGCAGTGCTAGAGTTCGGCTAGCGGGCTACGAGCAGTACTTC. Encoded protein: CSARVRLAGYEQYF.

The chain recombines TRBV6-2 or TRBV6-3 with TRBJ2-7; D unclear. CDR1 and CDR2 from the germline V gene are MNHEY and SVGEGT. The CDR3 is 12 residues long. V lost 5 bases and J 4 bases, leaving 9 bases between the germline ends. DNA of the CDR3: TGTGCCAGCAGTCCAGCGCCATACGAGCAGTACTTC. Translated, it gives CASSPAPYEQYF.

A few counts support this clonotype. V and J are TRBV15 and TRBJ2-6, with D perhaps matching TRBD2 (5 bases). The CDR3 runs 18 residues. V was trimmed by 3 bases and J by 0 bases, leaving 15 bases between them. CDR1 and CDR2 (germline): LNHNV, YYDKDF (reference sequence). The CDR3 sequence is CATSRMGETSSGANVLTF. Written as DNA, the CDR3 is TGTGCCACCAGCAGGATGGGAGAAACGAGCTCTGGGGCCAACGTCCTGACTTTC.

The sample holds many counts of this clonotype. This chain uses TRBV20-1 with TRBJ2-5; the D is unclear. With 2 bases removed from V and 5 bases from J, the gap between germline ends came to 21 bases. CDR3 length: 16 residues. Germline V gene lookup returns CDR1 DFQATT and CDR2 SNEGSKA (reference sequence). The CDR3 loop reads CSARNRARLEQETQYF. The CDR3 DNA reads TGCAGTGCTAGAAATAGGGCGAGACTGGAGCAGGAGACCCAGTACTTC.

This chain joins TRBV5-4 and TRBJ2-7, with 9 bases fitting TRBD1. The trim removed 2 bases at V and 6 bases at J, leaving 3 bases unmatched. Germline-derived CDR1 and CDR2 are SGHNT and YYREEE (reference sequence). The CDR3 covers 13 residues. The CDR3 DNA reads TGTGCCAGCAGCTTACGGACAGGGGTCGAGCAGTACTTC. Protein sequence: CASSLRTGVEQYF.

This clonotype appeared a few times. The rearrangement links TRBV7-3 to TRBJ2-1, with 11 nucleotides matching TRBD2. Germline V gene lookup returns CDR1 SGHTA and CDR2 FQGTGA. The CDR3 spans 15 residues. The ends lost 6 bases at V and 3 bases at J; junction bases unmatched: 4. CDR3 nucleotides: TGTGCCAGCAGTCAGCTAGCGGGGGGCTACAATGAGCAGTTCTTC. The encoded protein is CASSQLAGGYNEQFF. Full variable domain (rest looked up from reference TRBV7-3 and TRBJ2-1): GAGVSQTPSNKVTEKGKYVELRCDPISGHTALYWYRQSLGQGPEFLIYFQGTGAADDSGLPNDRFFAVRPEGSVSTLKIQRTERGDSAVYLCASSQLAGGYNEQFFGPGTRLTVL.

The sample holds a few counts of this clonotype. One junction end does not reproduce the germline sequence, and a read error may be involved. The V call is TRBV7-3, the J call TRBJ1-1; D is unresolved. Germline values: CDR1 SGHTA, CDR2 FQGTGA. CDR3 length: 14 amino acids. CDR3 region: CVSSSTAQNTEAFF. The CDR3 coding sequence is TGTGTCAGCAGCAGTACAGCGCAGAACACTGAAGCTTTCTTT.

This chain uses TRBV12-3 or TRBV12-4 with TRBJ1-2; D possibly corresponds to TRBD1 (5 bases). Trimming took off 4 bases at V and 5 bases at J, with 23 bases between the two ends. The CDR3 totals 17 residues. The CDR3 loop reads CASSSGGELAGPYGYTF. CDR3 bases: TGTGCCAGCAGTTCCGGGGGGGAGTTGGCGGGGCCTTATGGCTACACCTTC.

This clonotype was seen more than once but under ten times. This chain links TRBV7-2 with TRBJ1-2, with D maybe TRBD1 (6 bases). The CDR3 contains 18 residues. With 5 bases removed from V and 3 bases from J, the gap between germline ends came to 25 bases. In germline, CDR1 is SGHTA, CDR2 FQGNSA. CDR3 sequence (DNA): TGTGCCAGCAGCCTTCAACCGAGAACGAGGGGGGACGACTATGGCTACACCTTC. This translates into CASSLQPRTRGDDYGYTF.

This clonotype was found a few times. This chain connects TRBV7-6 to TRBJ1-1, with no clear D. This CDR3 contains 13 residues. CDR1 is SGHVS, CDR2 FNYEAQ, per germline. The V end lost 5 bases, the J end lost 1 base, and 8 bases lay between the germline ends. The CDR3 here is CASSVGRNTEAFF. CDR3 nucleotide sequence: TGTGCCAGCAGCGTCGGGAGGAACACTGAAGCTTTCTTT.

The chain uses TRBV7-9 and TRBJ2-7; TRBD1 matches at 9 bases. The V gene end was trimmed by 8 bases and the J gene end by 6 bases; junction bases not matched to a gene: 8. The germline V gene has CDR1 SEHNR and CDR2 FQNEAQ (reference sequence). The CDR3 extends over 13 amino acids. The CDR3 region has the DNA TGTGCCAGCCGCGACAGGGGGTATGGCGAGCAGTACTTC. It is translated as CASRDRGYGEQYF.